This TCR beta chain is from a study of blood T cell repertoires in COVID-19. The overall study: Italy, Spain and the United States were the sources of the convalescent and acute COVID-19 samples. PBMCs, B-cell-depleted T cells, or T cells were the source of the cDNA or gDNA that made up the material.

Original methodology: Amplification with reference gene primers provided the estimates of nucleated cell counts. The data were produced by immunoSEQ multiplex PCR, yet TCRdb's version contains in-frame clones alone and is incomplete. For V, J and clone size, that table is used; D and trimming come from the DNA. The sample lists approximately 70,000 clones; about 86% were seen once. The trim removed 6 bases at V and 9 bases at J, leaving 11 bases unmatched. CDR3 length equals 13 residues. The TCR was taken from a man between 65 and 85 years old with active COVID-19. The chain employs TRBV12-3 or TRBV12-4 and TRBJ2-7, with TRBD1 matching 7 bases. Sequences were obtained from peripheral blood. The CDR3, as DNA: TGTGCCAGCAGAAATCGGACAGGTCTGTGGCAGTACTTC. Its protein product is CASRNRTGLWQYF.